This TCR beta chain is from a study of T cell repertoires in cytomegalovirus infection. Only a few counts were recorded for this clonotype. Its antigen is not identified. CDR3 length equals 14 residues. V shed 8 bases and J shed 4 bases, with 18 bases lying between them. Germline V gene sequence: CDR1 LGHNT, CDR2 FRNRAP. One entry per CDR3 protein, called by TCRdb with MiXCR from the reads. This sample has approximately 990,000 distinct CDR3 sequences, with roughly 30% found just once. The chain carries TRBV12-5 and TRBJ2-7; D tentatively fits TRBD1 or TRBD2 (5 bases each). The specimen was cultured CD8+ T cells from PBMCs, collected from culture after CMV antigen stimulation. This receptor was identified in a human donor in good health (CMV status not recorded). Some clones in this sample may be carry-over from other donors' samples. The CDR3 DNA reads TGTGCTAGTAAGGGGACCCCCGAATGGTACGAGCAGTACTTC. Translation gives CASKGTPEWYEQYF.